One and the same sample provided the 30 T cell receptor beta chains below, sequenced in a study of T cell repertoires in cytomegalovirus infection (dated by TCRdb to between 2018 and 2021). The run used an Illumina HiSeq 1500. Using fastp trimming at Q25 and MiXCR clonotype assembly, TCRdb reanalyzed the public sequencing data and kept in-frame beta chains. Each CDR3 protein appears once, grouped with its most common genes and DNA. Counted in this sample were nearly 650,000 distinct CDR3 sequences; 20% to 25% of them appeared once. Approximately 8% of the sample comes from the top ten. Sequenced input: CD8+ T cells from PBMCs. The receptors come from a human donor in good health (CMV status not recorded). Some clones in this sample may be carry-over from other donors' samples.

Concerning this clonotype itself: A read error may explain this, as a much larger clone is one base away. The chain links TRBV7-8 to TRBJ2-1; D perhaps matches TRBD2 (5 bases). The length of the CDR3 is 12 residues. Germline CDR1 is SGHVS and CDR2 is FQNEAQ. The CDR3 coding sequence is TGTGTCAGCAACTCAAGAGGGAATGAGCAGTTCTTC. Translation: CVSNSRGNEQFF.

This chain joins TRBV25-1 and TRBJ1-2; 9 positions agree with TRBD1. This CDR3 has 15 residues. CDR1 and CDR2 (germline): MGHDK, SYGVNS. The V and J ends lost 4 bases and 3 bases, in that order; junction bases with no gene match: 6. The DNA for the CDR3 is TGTGCCAGCAGTGGGTCGACAGGGGGAGACTATGGCTACACCTTC. It yields the protein CASSGSTGGDYGYTF.

There are a few counts of this clonotype. The chain combines TRBV5-5 with TRBJ2-3, with 11 bases matching TRBD2. This CDR3 is built from 15 residues. V dropped 4 bases and J dropped 6; count of bases not matched to a gene: 7. Germline V gene lookup returns CDR1 SGHKS and CDR2 YYEKEE (reference sequence). The CDR3 DNA is TGTGCCAGCAGCCTGGAGGGACTAGCGGTGGATACGCAGTATTTT. It specifies CASSLEGLAVDTQYF.

This clonotype was recorded a few times. This chain links TRBV20-1 with TRBJ1-1, with D uncertain. The CDR3 runs 11 residues. Germline CDR1 is DFQATT and CDR2 is SNEGSKA (reference sequence). Trimming took 4 bases from V and 7 from J, leaving 10 bases between them. In DNA, the CDR3 is TGCAGTGCTACCCGGGAGGGTGAAGCTTTCTTT. Amino acid sequence: CSATREGEAFF.

This clonotype was seen ten or more times. The V and J genes are TRBV7-2 and TRBJ2-2, with D possibly matching TRBD2 (6 bases). V was trimmed by 1 base and J by 9 bases, leaving 15 bases between them. The CDR3 sequence is 15 residues long. The germline V gene has CDR1 SGHTA and CDR2 FQGNSA. The CDR3 loop reads CASSLVLGTQRELFF. The CDR3, as DNA: TGTGCCAGCAGCTTAGTACTAGGGACTCAGAGGGAGCTGTTTTTT.

Ten or more counts support this clonotype. The J gene is TRBJ2-1, the V gene TRBV7-6, with 8 bases identical to TRBD2. With V trimmed by 4 bases and J by 0 bases, 2 bases remained unmatched. CDR3 length: 15 residues. In germline, CDR1 is SGHVS, CDR2 FNYEAQ. The CDR3 reads CASSSGGASYNEQFF. As DNA, the CDR3 is TGTGCCAGCAGCTCGGGGGGGGCCTCCTACAATGAGCAGTTCTTC.

This clonotype was picked up a small number of times. The rearrangement joins TRBV6-5 to TRBJ2-5; D perhaps matches TRBD2 (5 bases). The length of the CDR3 is 12 residues. Deletions cut 0 bases from V and 10 bases from J, with 9 bases between. The germline gives CDR1 MNHEY, CDR2 SVGAGI. The DNA for the CDR3 is TGTGCCAGCAGTTACTCGAGGGATTTCCAGTACTTC. It specifies CASSYSRDFQYF.

This clonotype was found many times. The V and J genes are TRBV28 and TRBJ2-5; D not resolved. The V end was cut by 4 bases, the J end by 0 bases, with 12 bases between. The CDR3 spans 15 residues. CDR1 is MDHEN, CDR2 SYDVKM, per germline. The CDR3 here is CASSSRLRYQETQYF. Here the CDR3 DNA reads TGTGCCAGCAGTTCTCGGCTGAGGTACCAAGAGACCCAGTACTTC.

This clonotype was counted a few times. The rearrangement links TRBV28 to TRBJ2-5, with TRBD2 identical over 9 bases. Germline V gene sequence: CDR1 MDHEN, CDR2 SYDVKM. With V trimmed by 8 bases and J by 4 bases, 5 bases remained unmatched. This CDR3 has 13 amino acids. The CDR3 DNA follows: TGTGCCAGCGGGGGTAGCGGGGGAGAGACCCAGTACTTC. Translated: CASGGSGGETQYF.

The chain uses TRBV12-5 and TRBJ2-4, with 7 bases matching TRBD1. V shed 6 bases, J shed 5 bases, and the junction held 10 bases outside the gene matches. This CDR3 contains 15 residues. The germline gives CDR1 LGHNT, CDR2 FRNRAP. The chain's CDR3 is CASGPPVDRENIQYF. Here the CDR3 DNA reads TGTGCTAGTGGCCCACCCGTAGACAGGGAAAACATTCAGTACTTC.

This chain joins TRBV11-1 and TRBJ2-1; TRBD2 aligns across 8 bases. V lost 0 bases, J lost 9 bases, and 10 bases stayed unmatched. Germline lookup yields CDR1 SGHAT and CDR2 FQDESV (reference sequence). The CDR3 spans 16 residues. CDR3 sequence reads: CASSLARGGPAAEQFF. The CDR3 region has the DNA TGTGCCAGCAGCTTAGCTCGGGGGGGCCCTGCGGCTGAGCAGTTCTTC.

The chain carries TRBV28 and TRBJ1-5; 7 bases line up with TRBD1. Germline V gene data show CDR1 as MDHEN and CDR2 as SYDVKM. The J segment lost 5 bases and the V segment lost 6 bases, leaving 7 bases of the junction unmatched. This CDR3 is 14 amino acids long. CDR3 bases: TGTGCCAGCAGCCCCCGGGACAGCCATCAGCCCCAGCATTTT. It encodes CASSPRDSHQPQHF.

This clonotype was seen at least ten times. The rearrangement uses TRBV6-5 and TRBJ2-5, with TRBD2 matching 8 bases. This CDR3 has 16 amino acids. V shed 5 bases, J shed 2 bases, and the junction held 10 bases outside the gene matches. Germline V gene data show CDR1 as MNHEY and CDR2 as SVGAGI. The CDR3 is CASSARERGRQETQYF. In DNA form, the CDR3 reads TGTGCCAGCAGTGCCCGGGAGCGGGGGCGACAAGAGACCCAGTACTTC.

This clonotype has ten or more counts. The chain recombines TRBV7-2 with TRBJ2-5; weak D call: TRBD2 (6 bases). Germline lookup yields CDR1 SGHTA and CDR2 FQGNSA. The CDR3 runs to 14 residues. The V gene lost 5 bases and the J gene lost 5 bases, with 15 bases spanning the gap. The chain's CDR3 is CASSPPEGWETQYF. The CDR3 DNA sequence: TGTGCCAGCAGCCCTCCGGAGGGGTGGGAGACCCAGTACTTC.

The rearrangement joins TRBV11-2 to TRBJ2-1, with D possibly being TRBD1 or TRBD2 (5 bases each). Trimming stripped 1 base from V and 2 bases from J, with 15 bases between. The CDR3 spans 17 residues. CDR1 SGHAT and CDR2 FQNNGV come from the germline V gene. As DNA, the CDR3 is TGTGCCAGCAGCTTAGGCCCGGGGCCGGGCACCTACAATGAGCAGTTCTTC. Its protein product is CASSLGPGPGTYNEQFF.

This chain connects TRBV12-3 or TRBV12-4 to TRBJ2-3; a weak D match, TRBD1 (5 bases). Trimming cost V 4 bases and J 1 base, with 15 bases left between them. This CDR3 comprises 16 residues. CDR3 in DNA: TGTGCCAGCAGTTCCCTGGGCCAAGGGGGCACAGATACGCAGTATTTT. This translates into CASSSLGQGGTDTQYF.

This clonotype was detected many times. The V gene is TRBV20-1, the J gene TRBJ1-1, with TRBD1 identical over 10 bases. The J segment lost 3 bases and the V segment lost 5 bases, leaving 3 bases of the junction unmatched. This CDR3 comprises 13 residues. Germline V gene sequence: CDR1 DFQATT, CDR2 SNEGSKA (reference sequence). The CDR3, as DNA: TGCAGTGCTCGAGGACAGGGGGACACTGAAGCTTTCTTT. The encoded protein is CSARGQGDTEAFF.

The V gene is TRBV20-1, the J gene TRBJ1-1; D is uncertain. The CDR3 runs to 13 residues. Germline values: CDR1 DFQATT, CDR2 SNEGSKA (reference sequence). Trimming took 1 base from V and 2 from J, leaving 8 bases between them. This chain's CDR3 is CSARGAGNTEAFF. In DNA, the CDR3 is TGCAGTGCTAGAGGGGCAGGTAACACTGAAGCTTTCTTT.

This clonotype was seen a few times. The CDR3 loop reads CSARESGGNTGELFF. The DNA for the CDR3 is TGCAGTGCTAGAGAGAGCGGGGGGAACACCGGGGAGCTGTTTTTT. The chain links TRBV20-1 to TRBJ2-2; 8 bases align to TRBD2. The V and J ends lost 0 bases and 1 base, in that order; junction bases with no gene match: 1. The CDR3 sequence is 15 residues long. The germline V gene encodes CDR1 DFQATT and CDR2 SNEGSKA (reference sequence).

The sample holds a few counts of this clonotype. The chain couples TRBV6-6 to TRBJ2-7; D unclear. Germline CDR1 is MNHNY and CDR2 is SVGAGI (reference sequence). Trimming left V 0 bases short and J 4 bases short, with 4 bases between. The CDR3 consists of 12 residues. The CDR3 sequence: CASSYSIYEQYV. The CDR3 DNA reads as TGTGCCAGCAGTTACTCGATATACGAGCAGTACGTC.

The rearrangement uses TRBV6-5 and TRBJ2-1; maybe TRBD1 (7 bases). The CDR3 contains 15 residues. Germline V gene data show CDR1 as MNHEY and CDR2 as SVGAGI. V lost 7 bases and J lost 6, with 19 bases in between. DNA of the CDR3: TGTGCCAGCATCCCTAGGGGCAGGGGGGTCAATGAGCAGTTCTTC. Residues: CASIPRGRGVNEQFF.

V and J are TRBV29-1 and TRBJ1-3; D is uncertain. Trimming cost V 6 bases and J 0 bases, with 9 bases left between them. CDR3 length: 13 residues. Germline loops: CDR1 SQVTM, CDR2 ANQGSEA. In DNA form, the CDR3 reads TGCAGCGTGATGCACCGCTCTGGAAACACCATATATTTT. This gives the protein CSVMHRSGNTIYF.

The chain carries TRBV6-2 or TRBV6-3 and TRBJ1-1; weak D call: TRBD1 (5 bases). CDR3 length: 15 amino acids. The germline gives CDR1 MNHEY, CDR2 SVGEGT. Trimming took 7 bases from V and 0 from J, leaving 15 bases between them. As DNA, the CDR3 is TGTGCCAGCACTCTCACCAAGGGGATGAACACTGAAGCTTTCTTT. It is translated as CASTLTKGMNTEAFF.

The chain joins TRBV29-1 to TRBJ2-1; TRBD1 matches 7 bases. Germline CDR1 reads SQVTM; CDR2 reads ANQGSEA. The CDR3 runs 15 residues. With 3 bases clipped from V and 3 bases from J, the junction kept 8 bases outside the gene matches. The CDR3 bases are TGCAGCGTTGAGGACCCGGGGACAGTCTACAATGAGCAGTTCTTC. Protein: CSVEDPGTVYNEQFF.

The V call is TRBV10-3, the J call TRBJ2-7, with 7 bases identical to TRBD1. This CDR3 comprises 17 residues. Unmatched junction bases numbered 12, after V lost 0 bases and J lost 4 bases. Germline values: CDR1 ENHRY, CDR2 SYGVKD. DNA of the CDR3: TGTGCCATCAGTGAGTCGACTCCGGGCAGGGGGTTTTACGAGCAGTACGTC. Its translation: CAISESTPGRGFYEQYV.

CDR3 loop: CASSVVGTAGANTIYF. CDR3 nucleotides: TGTGCCAGCAGCGTAGTCGGGACAGCTGGGGCGAACACCATATATTTT. The gene calls are TRBV6-1 and TRBJ1-3, with 7 bases that match TRBD1. Trimming cost V 6 bases and J 7 bases; bases outside gene matches: 15. Germline CDR1 is MNHNS and CDR2 is SASEGT. The CDR3 has 16 amino acids.

The chain is built from TRBV10-3 and TRBJ1-5; 7 bases line up with TRBD1. Germline CDR1 reads ENHRY; CDR2 reads SYGVKD. V lost 5 bases to trimming and J lost 4 bases; unmatched junction nucleotides: 5. This CDR3 spans 14 amino acids. CDR3 sequence reads: CAISHGDRNQPQHF. The CDR3 nucleotides are TGTGCCATCAGTCACGGGGACAGAAATCAGCCCCAGCATTTT.

This clonotype showed up just a few times. The chain combines TRBV6-1 with TRBJ2-3; 12 bases map to TRBD2. Trimming cost V 10 bases and J 0 bases; bases outside gene matches: 8. This CDR3 region has 16 residues. Germline-derived CDR1 and CDR2 are MNHNS and SASEGT. CDR3 amino acids: CATLRTSGTSTDTQYF. In nucleotides, the CDR3 is TGTGCCACCCTTCGGACTAGCGGGACTAGCACAGATACGCAGTATTTT.

J is TRBJ1-1 and V is TRBV6-1; D gene ambiguous. This CDR3 region has 14 residues. Germline V lookup: CDR1 MNHNS, CDR2 SASEGT. The V end was cut by 7 bases, the J end by 1 base, with 13 bases between. CDR3 residues: CASIPFVPNTEAFF. In DNA form, the CDR3 reads TGTGCCAGCATCCCCTTCGTCCCGAACACTGAAGCTTTCTTT.

The V and J genes are TRBV10-3 and TRBJ1-2; D perhaps matches TRBD1 (6 bases). Germline V CDR1 and CDR2: ENHRY, SYGVKD. This CDR3 spans 13 amino acids. V lost 0 bases, J lost 7 bases, and 9 bases lay in between. CDR3 sequence reads: CAISESRGAGYTF. In DNA, the CDR3 is TGTGCCATCAGTGAGTCGAGGGGGGCTGGCTACACCTTC.